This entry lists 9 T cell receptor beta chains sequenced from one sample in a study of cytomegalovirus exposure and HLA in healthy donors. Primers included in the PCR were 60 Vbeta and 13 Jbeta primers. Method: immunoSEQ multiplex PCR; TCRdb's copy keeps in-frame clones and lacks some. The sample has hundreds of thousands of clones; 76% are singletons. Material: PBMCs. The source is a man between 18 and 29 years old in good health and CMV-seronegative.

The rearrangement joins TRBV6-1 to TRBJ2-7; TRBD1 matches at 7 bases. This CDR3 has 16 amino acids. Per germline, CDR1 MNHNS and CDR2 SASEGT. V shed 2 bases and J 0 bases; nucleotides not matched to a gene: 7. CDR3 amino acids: CASSEHGQANSYEQYF. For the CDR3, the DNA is TGTGCCAGCAGTGAACATGGACAGGCGAACTCCTACGAGCAGTACTTC.

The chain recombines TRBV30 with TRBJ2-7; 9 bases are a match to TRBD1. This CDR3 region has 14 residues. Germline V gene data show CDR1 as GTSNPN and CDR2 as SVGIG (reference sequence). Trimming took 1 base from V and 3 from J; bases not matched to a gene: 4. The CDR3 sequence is CAWSADRGVYEQYF. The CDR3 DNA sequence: TGTGCCTGGAGTGCCGACAGGGGGGTCTACGAGCAGTACTTC.

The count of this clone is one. The CDR3 DNA is TGTGCCAGTAAATCCTGGGGCCTATCTGGGGCCAACGTCCTGACTTTC. Encoded protein: CASKSWGLSGANVLTF. The chain is built from TRBV19 and TRBJ2-6; tentative D call: TRBD1 (5 bases). Germline V gene lookup returns CDR1 LNHDA and CDR2 SQIVND (reference sequence). Trimming left V 7 bases short and J 1 base short, with 14 bases between. This CDR3 region has 16 residues.

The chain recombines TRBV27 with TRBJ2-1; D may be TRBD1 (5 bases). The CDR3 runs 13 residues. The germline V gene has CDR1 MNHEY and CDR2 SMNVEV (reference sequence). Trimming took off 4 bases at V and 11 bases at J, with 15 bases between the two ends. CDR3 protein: CASSWSTVQQQFF. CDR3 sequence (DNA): TGTGCCAGCAGTTGGTCGACAGTTCAGCAGCAGTTCTTC.

The CDR3 coding sequence is TGCGCCAGCAGCTTGCCAGGGTCGGACTATGGCTACACCTTC. It encodes CASSLPGSDYGYTF. The chain combines TRBV5-1 with TRBJ1-2; TRBD1 is a possible D gene (5 bases). This CDR3 has 14 amino acids. CDR1 and CDR2 from the germline V gene are SGHRS and YFSETQ. V was clipped by 1 base and J by 3 bases, with 10 bases between them.

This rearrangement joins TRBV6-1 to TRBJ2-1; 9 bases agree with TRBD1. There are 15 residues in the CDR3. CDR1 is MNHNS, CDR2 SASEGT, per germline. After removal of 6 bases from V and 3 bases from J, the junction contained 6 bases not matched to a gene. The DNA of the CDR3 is TGTGCCAGCAGGGAGGACAGGGGTGGCTACAATGAGCAGTTCTTC. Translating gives CASREDRGGYNEQFF.

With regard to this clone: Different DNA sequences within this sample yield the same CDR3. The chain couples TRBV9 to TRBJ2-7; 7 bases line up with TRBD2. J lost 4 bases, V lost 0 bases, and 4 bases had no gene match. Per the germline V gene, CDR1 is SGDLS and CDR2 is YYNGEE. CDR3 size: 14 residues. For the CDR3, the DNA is TGTGCCAGCAGCGTAGGTGGTAGCGGGTACGAGCAGTACTTC. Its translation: CASSVGGSGYEQYF.

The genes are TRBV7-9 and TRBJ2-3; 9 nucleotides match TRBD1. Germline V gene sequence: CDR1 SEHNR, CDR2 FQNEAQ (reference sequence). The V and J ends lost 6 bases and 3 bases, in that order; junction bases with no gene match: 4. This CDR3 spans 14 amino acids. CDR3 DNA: TGTGCCAGCAGTTCAGGACAGGGGACAGATACGCAGTATTTT. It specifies CASSSGQGTDTQYF.

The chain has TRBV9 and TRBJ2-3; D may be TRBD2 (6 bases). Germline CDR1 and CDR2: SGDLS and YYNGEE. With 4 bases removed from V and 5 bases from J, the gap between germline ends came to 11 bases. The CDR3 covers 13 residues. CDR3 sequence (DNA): TGTGCCAGCAGCACCCGGCGGGAAGATACGCAGTATTTT. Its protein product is CASSTRREDTQYF.